The following is a T cell receptor (beta chain) sequence with its context. The data were taken from a study of blood T cell repertoires in COVID-19. Background on the study: The cDNA or gDNA used as material had been derived from T cells, B-cell-depleted T cells, or PBMCs.

Source study methods: Cell counts per sample came from amplifying reference gene primers. The table came from immunoSEQ multiplex PCR; TCRdb's copy has only in-frame clones and leaves some out. The D gene and trimming were derived from the DNA, and the V and J assignments and clone size from that table. The sample carries about 280,000 clones, 65% to 90% recorded once. Germline V lookup: CDR1 SGHDT, CDR2 YYEEEE. This CDR3 comprises 16 residues. Trimming pared 6 bases from V and 1 base from J, leaving 20 bases between. The specimen sequenced was peripheral blood. J is TRBJ2-7 and V is TRBV5-6; D may be TRBD1 (6 bases). The TCR sequence derives from a woman between 65 and 79 years old with COVID-19, enrolled during active disease. The CDR3 spells CASTSFPGQDSYEQYF. CDR3 in DNA: TGTGCCAGCACCTCTTTTCCGGGACAAGATTCCTACGAGCAGTACTTC. Full variable domain (remainder filled in from reference TRBV5-6 and TRBJ2-7): DAGVTQSPTHLIKTRGQQVTLRCSPKSGHDTVSWYQQALGQGPQFIFQYYEEEERQRGNFPDRFSGHQFPNYSSELNVNALLLGDSALYLCASTSFPGQDSYEQYFGPGTRLTVT.